These 3 T cell receptor beta chains were sequenced from one sample in a study of T-cell reconstitution after alpha-beta-depleted transplantation in children. The library targeted TCRbeta and was prepared with unique molecular identifiers. TCRdb redid the calling of the PCR reads with MiXCR, one entry per CDR3 protein. The sample holds hundreds of thousands of distinct CDR3 sequences, roughly 11% seen once. The source was PBMCs, collected before TCRalphabeta/CD19-depleted stem cell transplant. These receptors originate from a child younger than two with acute myeloid leukemia, due to receive a stem cell transplant.

Many counts were recorded for this clonotype. The chain recombines TRBV5-4 with TRBJ2-3, with TRBD2 matching over 7 bases. Trimming at V came to 4 bases and at J to 0 bases, leaving 8 bases not matched to a gene. Germline values: CDR1 SGHNT, CDR2 YYREEE (reference sequence). This CDR3 is 16 amino acids long. The CDR3 is CASSLGLGGSTDTQYF. The CDR3 nucleotides are TGTGCCAGCAGCCTTGGACTAGGAGGCAGCACAGATACGCAGTATTTT.

J is TRBJ1-5 and V is TRBV25-1; 7 positions match TRBD1. Looked up from germline, CDR1 is MGHDK and CDR2 is SYGVNS. V gave up 1 base and J gave up 6 bases; unmatched junction bases: 12. The CDR3 is made up of 17 amino acids. CDR3 sequence: CASSEFSGDRNFQPQHF. The DNA of the CDR3 is TGTGCCAGCAGTGAATTCTCGGGGGACAGAAACTTTCAGCCCCAGCATTTT.

The chain couples TRBV6-1 to TRBJ1-5; D perhaps matches TRBD1 (6 bases). Trimming shortened V by 9 bases and J by 0 bases, and 12 bases separated the two germline ends. This CDR3 has 14 amino acids. CDR1 MNHNS and CDR2 SASEGT come from the germline V gene. CDR3: CASSGTNSNQPQHF. Here the CDR3 DNA reads TGTGCCAGTTCCGGGACAAATAGCAATCAGCCCCAGCATTTT.